This T cell receptor beta chain stems from a study of cytotoxic CD8 clonotypes in ibrutinib-treated CLL. Study background: The average sample held roughly 250,000 productive templates and fewer than 100,000 productive rearrangements. Broader study findings: Public clonotypes were seen rarely and were contracted or stable on treatment.

A few counts support this clone. Its antigen is unidentified. Clones were sequenced by immunoSEQ multiplex PCR, and TCRdb holds only the in-frame ones, with some missing. This sample has fewer than 85,000 clones, with roughly 83% found just once. Germline V gene lookup returns CDR1 LNHDA and CDR2 SQIVND (reference sequence). The CDR3 runs to 14 residues. The sequencing used PBMCs, collected after 12 months of ibrutinib treatment. This chain uses TRBV19 with TRBJ1-5, with D possibly matching TRBD1 (5 bases). The sequence derives from a human donor with chronic lymphocytic leukemia. The CDR3 spells CATTGPRRGQPQHF. The CDR3 DNA follows: TGTGCGACCACGGGACCCCGGCGGGGTCAGCCCCAGCATTTT.